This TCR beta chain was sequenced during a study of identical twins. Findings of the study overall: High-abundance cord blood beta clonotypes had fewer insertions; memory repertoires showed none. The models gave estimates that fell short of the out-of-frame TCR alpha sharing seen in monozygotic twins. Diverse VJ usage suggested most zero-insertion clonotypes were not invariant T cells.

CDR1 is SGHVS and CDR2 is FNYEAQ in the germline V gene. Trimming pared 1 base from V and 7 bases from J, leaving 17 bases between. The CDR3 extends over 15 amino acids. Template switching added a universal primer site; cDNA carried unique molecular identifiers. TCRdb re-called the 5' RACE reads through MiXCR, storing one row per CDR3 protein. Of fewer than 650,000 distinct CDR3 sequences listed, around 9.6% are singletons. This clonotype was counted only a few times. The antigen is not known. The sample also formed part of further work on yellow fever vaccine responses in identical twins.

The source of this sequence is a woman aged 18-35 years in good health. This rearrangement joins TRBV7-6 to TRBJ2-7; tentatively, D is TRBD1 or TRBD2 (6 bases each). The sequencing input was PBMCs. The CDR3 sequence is CASSLGLGGPSEQYF. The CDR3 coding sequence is TGTGCCAGCAGCTTAGGACTAGGGGGGCCGAGTGAGCAGTACTTC. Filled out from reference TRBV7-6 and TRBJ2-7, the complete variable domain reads GAGVSQSPRYKVTKRGQDVALRCDPISGHVSLYWYRQALGQGPEFLTYFNYEAQQDKSGLPNDRFSAERPEGSISTLTIQRTEQRDSAMYRCASSLGLGGPSEQYFGPGTRLTVT.